The next 20 T cell receptor beta chains were all read from a single sample in a study of CD8 T cell repertoires and HIV-1 epitope variants. The antigens for these receptors are not known. Only in-frame clones appear in the TCRdb table, and some are missing; sequencing was by immunoSEQ multiplex PCR. The repertoire holds around 1,700 clones, under 75% seen once, with approximately 40% in the top ten. Material: cultured CD8+ T cells derived from PBMCs. The receptor source for this set is a male donor with HIV.

The V gene is TRBV28, the J gene TRBJ2-7; TRBD1 aligns across 8 bases. In germline, CDR1 is MDHEN, CDR2 SYDVKM. With V trimmed by 6 bases and J by 2 bases, 3 bases remained unmatched. The length of the CDR3 is 13 residues. As DNA, the CDR3 is TGTGCCAGCAGCTTGACAGGGGCCTACGAGCAGTACTTC. Translation: CASSLTGAYEQYF. The full variable domain, its missing parts supplied by reference TRBV28 and TRBJ2-7, is DVKVTQSSRYLVKRTGEKVFLECVQDMDHENMFWYRQDPGLGLRLIYFSYDVKMKEKGDIPEGYSVSREKKERFSLILESASTNQTSMYLCASSLTGAYEQYFGPGTRLTVT.

CDR3 coding DNA: TGTGCCAGCACTGAGGACAGGGATGCGCGAGAGACCCAGTACTTC. Translated, it gives CASTEDRDARETQYF. The chain combines TRBV6-1 with TRBJ2-5; 8 nucleotides agree with TRBD1. Trimming removed 7 bases from V and 4 bases from J; junction bases left unmatched: 11. This CDR3 contains 15 residues. CDR1 and CDR2 (germline): MNHNS, SASEGT.

This rearrangement joins TRBV29-1 to TRBJ2-2; no clear D gene. The CDR3 spans 12 residues. V lost 6 bases to trimming and J lost 4 bases, with 9 bases between them. Germline CDR1 SQVTM, CDR2 ANQGSEA. The CDR3 loop is CSVLKGTGELFF. CDR3 coding DNA: TGCAGCGTCTTGAAGGGCACCGGGGAGCTGTTTTTT.

The rearrangement joins TRBV2 to TRBJ1-4; TRBD1 aligns across 9 bases. Germline V gene sequence: CDR1 SNHLY, CDR2 FYNNEI. The CDR3 is 20 residues long. With V trimmed by 4 bases and J by 2 bases, 17 bases remained unmatched. CDR3 in amino acids: CASSGGRQGVSRVTNEKLFF. CDR3 coding DNA: TGTGCCAGCAGTGGTGGACGACAGGGGGTTTCGCGTGTTACTAATGAAAAACTGTTTTTT. Full variable domain (outside the CDR3, taken from reference TRBV2 and TRBJ1-4): EPEVTQTPSHQVTQMGQEVILRCVPISNHLYFYWYRQILGQKVEFLVSFYNNEISEKSEIFDDQFSVERPDGSNFTLKIRSTKLEDSAMYFCASSGGRQGVSRVTNEKLFFGSGTQLSVL.

This clone was found a few times. This sequence joins TRBV28 and TRBJ2-7; the D is unclear. In germline, CDR1 is MDHEN, CDR2 SYDVKM. Trimming left V 5 bases short and J 3 bases short, with 17 bases between. CDR3 length: 15 residues. The CDR3 nucleotides are TGTGCCAGCAGTCCCCGACTGGGCGACCTCTACGAGCAGTACTTC. This translates into CASSPRLGDLYEQYF. Complete variable domain (other parts from reference TRBV28 and TRBJ2-7): DVKVTQSSRYLVKRTGEKVFLECVQDMDHENMFWYRQDPGLGLRLIYFSYDVKMKEKGDIPEGYSVSREKKERFSLILESASTNQTSMYLCASSPRLGDLYEQYFGPGTRLTVT.

The chain recombines TRBV29-1 with TRBJ2-3; possible D gene TRBD1, 5 bases. Looked up from germline, CDR1 is SQVTM and CDR2 is ANQGSEA. The CDR3 is 12 residues long. V shed 8 bases and J shed 7 bases, with 16 bases lying between them. CDR3 residues: CSISGFVNTQYF. In DNA form, the CDR3 reads TGCAGCATTTCAGGGTTTGTAAATACGCAGTATTTT.

Within the sample, this clone is large. At one boundary the junction diverges from the germline segment, which might be a read error. The V call is TRBV5-6, the J call TRBJ1-2; the match to TRBD1 covers 10 bases. The V gene's germline CDR1 is SGHDT and CDR2 YYEEEE. The CDR3 totals 14 residues. The chain's CDR3 is CASSDPGTGVLGAF. The CDR3 nucleotides are TGTGCCAGCAGCGATCCCGGGACAGGGGTCCTCGGTGCCTTC.

This clone was seen a few times. This sequence joins TRBV30 and TRBJ1-1, with a tentative D call TRBD1 (6 bases). Germline assignment: CDR1 GTSNPN and CDR2 SVGIG (reference sequence). V was pared by 0 bases and J by 11 bases, with 10 bases between. This CDR3 comprises 11 residues. The CDR3: CAWSVGDKAFF. The DNA for the CDR3 is TGTGCCTGGAGTGTTGGGGACAAGGCTTTCTTT.

In its sample, this clone ranks as large. J is TRBJ1-5 and V is TRBV19; 7 nucleotides align to TRBD1. CDR3 length: 15 residues. The J segment lost 1 base and the V segment lost 7 bases, leaving 7 bases of the junction unmatched. CDR1 is LNHDA and CDR2 is SQIVND in the germline V gene (reference sequence). In DNA form, the CDR3 reads TGTGCCAGTACCCCGGACAGGTTAAGCAATCAGCCCCAGCATTTT. The encoded protein is CASTPDRLSNQPQHF.

The chain is built from TRBV2 and TRBJ2-1, with D tentatively TRBD2 (6 bases). V was cut by 7 bases and J by 7 bases, with 17 bases left in between. CDR3 size: 14 residues. Looked up from germline, CDR1 is SNHLY and CDR2 is FYNNEI. Here the CDR3 reads CASTKTSPGNEQFF. In DNA form, the CDR3 reads TGTGCCAGCACCAAGACTAGTCCGGGGAATGAGCAGTTCTTC.

This clone was counted a single time. The CDR3 loop reads CASSDGNSESFTDTQYF. The CDR3 coding sequence is TGCGCCAGCAGTGACGGGAATAGCGAGAGCTTCACAGATACGCAGTATTTT. This chain links TRBV10-2 with TRBJ2-3; D perhaps matches TRBD2 (5 bases). The CDR3 sequence is 17 residues long. From germline, CDR1 is WSHSY and CDR2 SAAADI. V was pared by 3 bases and J by 2 bases, with 18 bases between.

The chain recombines TRBV9 with TRBJ2-2; 8 bases line up with TRBD1. Germline lookup yields CDR1 SGDLS and CDR2 YYNGEE. The trim removed 5 bases at V and 4 bases at J, leaving 19 bases unmatched. The CDR3 is made up of 19 amino acids. CDR3 in amino acids: CASSAEDRAYGSGTGELFF. CDR3 DNA sequence: TGTGCCAGCAGTGCCGAGGACAGGGCATACGGGTCGGGCACCGGGGAGCTGTTTTTT.

The rearrangement uses TRBV5-6 and TRBJ2-7, with D possibly matching TRBD2 (5 bases). The germline V gene has CDR1 SGHDT and CDR2 YYEEEE. The length of the CDR3 is 16 residues. Deletions cut 0 bases from V and 4 bases from J, with 17 bases between. This CDR3 reads CASSLGPSLGDYEQYF. The DNA of the CDR3 is TGTGCCAGCAGCTTGGGGCCTTCTTTGGGAGATTACGAGCAGTACTTC.

V usage is TRBV7-3 and J usage is TRBJ2-2, with TRBD1 matching 7 bases. The CDR3 contains 15 residues. Germline V gene data show CDR1 as SGHTA and CDR2 as FQGTGA. After removal of 5 bases from V and 2 bases from J, the junction contained 5 bases not matched to a gene. CDR3 in amino acids: CASSRDSVNTGELFF. DNA of the CDR3: TGTGCCAGCAGCAGGGACAGCGTTAACACCGGGGAGCTGTTTTTT.

The V call is TRBV29-1, the J call TRBJ1-5, with a tentative D call TRBD1 (5 bases). CDR1 SQVTM and CDR2 ANQGSEA come from the germline V gene. V dropped 4 bases and J dropped 0 bases, with 13 bases sitting between them. The CDR3 has 15 residues. CDR3 sequence: CSVGDGYYSNQPQHF. Here the CDR3 DNA reads TGCAGCGTTGGGGACGGATACTATAGCAATCAGCCCCAGCATTTT.

By proportion, this clone is large. This chain uses TRBV4-3 with TRBJ1-2; D remains ambiguous. The V gene lost 0 bases and the J gene lost 3 bases, with 14 bases spanning the gap. Germline-derived CDR1 and CDR2 are LGHNA and YSLEER. The CDR3 runs to 16 residues. The CDR3 DNA follows: TGCGCCAGCAGCCAAGATCCCGTCGAACTCGACTATGGCTACACCTTC. It encodes CASSQDPVELDYGYTF.

V gene TRBV28 combines with J gene TRBJ2-7; TRBD2 matches at 10 bases. CDR1 is MDHEN, CDR2 SYDVKM, per germline. The CDR3 has 19 amino acids. After removal of 6 bases from V and 0 bases from J, the junction contained 17 bases not matched to a gene. CDR3: CASSLTVRMGTSDSYEQYF. DNA for the CDR3: TGTGCCAGCAGCCTAACCGTTCGTATGGGGACTAGCGACTCCTACGAGCAGTACTTC.

The chain links TRBV2 to TRBJ2-7, with D unclear. Germline loops: CDR1 SNHLY, CDR2 FYNNEI. The CDR3 consists of 11 residues. V was cut by 4 bases and J by 3 bases, with 4 bases left in between. The CDR3 reads CASSASYEQYF. The CDR3 DNA sequence: TGTGCCAGCAGTGCCAGCTACGAGCAGTACTTC.

V usage is TRBV10-2 and J usage is TRBJ1-1; a weak D match, TRBD1 (5 bases). The CDR3 totals 14 residues. Trimming removed 5 bases at V and 9 bases at J, with 19 bases between. The germline V gene encodes CDR1 WSHSY and CDR2 SAAADI. CDR3 loop: CASSPTGETGQAFF. The CDR3 nucleotides are TGCGCCAGCAGTCCCACGGGGGAAACAGGACAAGCTTTCTTT.

This clone was observed once. This chain links TRBV30 with TRBJ2-2; 9 bases are a match to TRBD2. The germline V gene encodes CDR1 GTSNPN and CDR2 SVGIG (reference sequence). The CDR3 is made up of 13 amino acids. The junction had 0 bases not matched to a gene; V was cut back by 0 bases and J by 7 bases. CDR3 nucleotides: TGTGCCTGGAGTGTAGCGGGGGGCGGGGAGCTGTTTTTT. It specifies CAWSVAGGGELFF.